Presented here are 2 T cell receptor beta chains from one specimen sequenced in a study of T cells in narcolepsy. The protocol was immunoSEQ multiplex PCR, while the TCRdb copy is restricted to in-frame clones and leaves out a portion. The data show around 42,000 clones, about 91% seen once. The sequencing sample was made of CD45RA- memory CD4+ T cells from PBMCs. Every receptor here comes from a human donor with narcolepsy.

The V gene is TRBV6-5, the J gene TRBJ1-4; TRBD1 matches at 9 bases. The CDR3 extends over 15 amino acids. CDR1 is MNHEY, CDR2 SVGAGI, per germline. V lost 6 bases, J lost 7 bases, and 9 bases stayed unmatched. CDR3 region: CASSTTGGRSEKLFF. In DNA, the CDR3 is TGTGCCAGCAGCACGACAGGGGGAAGGAGTGAAAAACTGTTTTTT.

V is TRBV19 and J is TRBJ1-2, with a tentative D call TRBD1 (6 bases). Trimming took off 11 bases at V and 5 bases at J, with 12 bases between the two ends. The CDR3 totals 11 residues. Germline V gene lookup returns CDR1 LNHDA and CDR2 SQIVND (reference sequence). The CDR3 here is CAQGGGYGYTF. CDR3 bases: TGTGCCCAAGGGGGAGGTTATGGCTACACCTTC.